These T cell receptor beta chains were read from a single sample in a study of cytomegalovirus exposure and HLA in healthy donors. This table comes from immunoSEQ multiplex PCR, and its TCRdb copy is limited to in-frame clones, with some not included. The sample lists approximately 160,000 clones; roughly 84% were seen once. The sequenced sample was PBMCs. The receptors originated from a boy aged 2-15 years in good health and CMV-seronegative. The CDR3 runs from the conserved cysteine through the conserved F or W. D genes are given only for firm matches. Not every row has a clone size; where given, it reads once, few, many or a size class.

clone size: NA; D gene: NA; V gene: TRBV7-9; J gene: TRBJ2-7; CDR3 DNA: TGTGCCAGCAGCTTAGTGTCGGGGTACGAGCAGTACTTC; CDR3 protein: CASSLVSGYEQYF
clone size: NA; D gene: NA; V gene: TRBV5-1; J gene: TRBJ1-1; CDR3 DNA: TGCGCCAGCAGCTATGACATGCCAGAAAACACTGAAGCTTTCTTT; CDR3 protein: CASSYDMPENTEAFF
clone size: NA; D gene: TRBD1; V gene: TRBV10-3; J gene: TRBJ2-4; CDR3 DNA: TGTGCCATCAGTCCGGAGGACAGGGAGGCAAACATTCAGTACTTC; CDR3 protein: CAISPEDREANIQYF
clone size: few; D gene: NA; V gene: TRBV5-6; J gene: TRBJ1-3; CDR3 DNA: TGTGCCAGCAGCGAGGCGGGGGGGACAGGAAACACCATATATTTT; CDR3 protein: CASSEAGGTGNTIYF
clone size: NA; D gene: TRBD1; V gene: TRBV6-6; J gene: TRBJ1-2; CDR3 DNA: TGTGCCAGCAGTTACCAGGGGGTGGGTGGCTACACCTTC; CDR3 protein: CASSYQGVGGYTF
clone size: NA; D gene: NA; V gene: TRBV4-1; J gene: TRBJ1-1; CDR3 DNA: TGCGCCAGCAGCCGCTATCAGGGAGGTCAGTTGGACACTGAAGCTTTCTTT; CDR3 protein: CASSRYQGGQLDTEAFF
clone size: once; D gene: NA; V gene: TRBV6-1; J gene: TRBJ2-4; CDR3 DNA: TGTGCCAGCAAGGTGGGCGCAGCCAAAAACATTCAGTACTTC; CDR3 protein: CASKVGAAKNIQYF
clone size: NA; D gene: TRBD1; V gene: TRBV13; J gene: TRBJ2-1; CDR3 DNA: TGTGCCAGCAGGCCAGCCGGGACAGGGGTGAACAATGAGCAGTTCTTC; CDR3 protein: CASRPAGTGVNNEQFF
clone size: NA; D gene: NA; V gene: TRBV10-2; J gene: TRBJ2-7; CDR3 DNA: TGCGCCAGCAAGGTGAGGAGCTCCTACGAGCAGTACTTC; CDR3 protein: CASKVRSSYEQYF
clone size: NA; D gene: TRBD2; V gene: TRBV5-4; J gene: TRBJ2-3; CDR3 DNA: TGTGCCAGCAGCTTCCGCGGGGGGATCACAGATACGCAGTATTTT; CDR3 protein: CASSFRGGITDTQYF
clone size: NA; D gene: TRBD1; V gene: TRBV7-9; J gene: TRBJ2-6; CDR3 DNA: TGTGCCAGCAGCCTCGGACAGGTCCTCTCTGGGGCCAACGTCCTGACTTTC; CDR3 protein: CASSLGQVLSGANVLTF
clone size: NA; D gene: TRBD2; V gene: TRBV12-5; J gene: TRBJ2-1; CDR3 DNA: TGTGCTAGTGGTTTGGTACGGACGGAACTAGCGGGAGAGAGAGCCCGTGCTTGGAATGAGCAGTTCTTC; CDR3 protein: CASGLVRTELAGERARAWNEQFF
clone size: once; D gene: TRBD1; V gene: TRBV28; J gene: TRBJ2-7; CDR3 DNA: TGTGCCAGCAGTACAGGGGGCTCCTACGAGCAGTACTTC; CDR3 protein: CASSTGGSYEQYF
clone size: NA; D gene: NA; V gene: TRBV7-2; J gene: TRBJ2-7; CDR3 DNA: TGTGCCAGCAGCCCCGGTAGCTACGAGCAGTACTTC; CDR3 protein: CASSPGSYEQYF
clone size: NA; D gene: TRBD1; V gene: TRBV5-1; J gene: TRBJ1-5; CDR3 DNA: TGCGCCAGCAGCAGGACAGGGGGTGAACAGCCCCAGCATTTT; CDR3 protein: CASSRTGGEQPQHF
clone size: NA; D gene: TRBD2; V gene: TRBV11-2; J gene: TRBJ2-7; CDR3 DNA: TGTGCCAGCAGCTTAGATCTAGCGGAGCCCTACGAGCAGTACTTC; CDR3 protein: CASSLDLAEPYEQYF
clone size: NA; D gene: TRBD1; V gene: TRBV27; J gene: TRBJ1-2; CDR3 DNA: TGTGCCAGCAGTTTATCGGTGACAGGGGGTGGCTACACCTTC; CDR3 protein: CASSLSVTGGGYTF
clone size: NA; D gene: TRBD2; V gene: TRBV7-9; J gene: TRBJ2-1; CDR3 DNA: TGTGCCAGCAGCTTACTAGCGGGAGCTTCCTCCTGGCAGTTCTTC; CDR3 protein: CASSLLAGASSWQFF
clone size: NA; D gene: TRBD1; V gene: TRBV7-9; J gene: TRBJ1-1; CDR3 DNA: TGTGCCAGCAGCCGGACAGGTGAGGACACTGAAGCTTTCTTT; CDR3 protein: CASSRTGEDTEAFF
clone size: NA; D gene: TRBD2; V gene: TRBV19; J gene: TRBJ2-3; CDR3 DNA: TGTGCCAGTAGTATTCGGGCTAGCGGGAGTGGCACAGATACGCAGTATTTT; CDR3 protein: CASSIRASGSGTDTQYF
clone size: NA; D gene: TRBD2; V gene: TRBV7-8; J gene: TRBJ2-3; CDR3 DNA: TGTGCCAGCAGCCCGGGACTAGCGGGATCAGATACGCAGTATTTT; CDR3 protein: CASSPGLAGSDTQYF
clone size: NA; D gene: TRBD2; V gene: TRBV7-9; J gene: TRBJ2-1; CDR3 DNA: TGTGCCAGCAGCTTCGCCCCTGGGGCTAGCGGCAACAATGAGCAGTTCTTC; CDR3 protein: CASSFAPGASGNNEQFF
clone size: NA; D gene: NA; V gene: TRBV4-1; J gene: TRBJ1-1; CDR3 DNA: TGCGCCAGCAGCCAAGAAAGCCGCTACACTGAAGCTTTCTTT; CDR3 protein: CASSQESRYTEAFF
clone size: once; D gene: NA; V gene: TRBV6-6; J gene: TRBJ2-7; CDR3 DNA: TGTGCCAGCAGTTACACCAGCGGAACCTTAAACGAGCAGTACTTC; CDR3 protein: CASSYTSGTLNEQYF
clone size: NA; D gene: NA; V gene: TRBV9; J gene: TRBJ1-2; CDR3 DNA: TGTGCCAGCAGCGTCGGAGGATTTGGCTACACCTTC; CDR3 protein: CASSVGGFGYTF
clone size: NA; D gene: NA; V gene: TRBV5-8; J gene: TRBJ2-3; CDR3 DNA: TGTGCCAGCAGCCCGACAGTCTCCACAGATACGCAGTATTTT; CDR3 protein: CASSPTVSTDTQYF
clone size: NA; D gene: TRBD1; V gene: TRBV27; J gene: TRBJ2-1; CDR3 DNA: TGTGCCAGCAGTTTCCGAGACCGGGACAGGCCGTTCTTC; CDR3 protein: CASSFRDRDRPFF
clone size: NA; D gene: TRBD2; V gene: TRBV28; J gene: TRBJ2-7; CDR3 DNA: TGTGCCAGCAGACAATCCACTAGCGGGAGCTACGAGCAGTACTTC; CDR3 protein: CASRQSTSGSYEQYF
clone size: NA; D gene: TRBD2; V gene: TRBV10-3; J gene: TRBJ2-3; CDR3 DNA: TGTGCCATCAGTGAAGGAGGGACTAGCGGGAGTACAGATACGCAGTATTTT; CDR3 protein: CAISEGGTSGSTDTQYF
clone size: NA; D gene: TRBD2; V gene: TRBV12-5; J gene: TRBJ2-5; CDR3 DNA: TGTGCTAGTGGTTTGGTACCCTTGGGTACTAGCGGGAGGATTCTAGGCTGGACCCAGTACTTC; CDR3 protein: CASGLVPLGTSGRILGWTQYF
clone size: NA; D gene: NA; V gene: TRBV5-6; J gene: TRBJ1-1; CDR3 DNA: TGTGCCAGCAGGCCTCGGGGGGGCACTGAAGCTTTCTTT; CDR3 protein: CASRPRGGTEAFF
clone size: NA; D gene: TRBD1; V gene: TRBV29-1; J gene: TRBJ1-2; CDR3 DNA: TGCAGCGCTGATGGACAGGGGGCACATGGCTACACCTTC; CDR3 protein: CSADGQGAHGYTF
clone size: NA; D gene: NA; V gene: TRBV7-9; J gene: TRBJ1-2; CDR3 DNA: TGTGCCAGCAGCCGCGCCCAGGAGGGCGGGTATGGCTACACCTTC; CDR3 protein: CASSRAQEGGYGYTF
clone size: few; D gene: NA; V gene: TRBV7-3; J gene: TRBJ2-1; CDR3 DNA: TGTGCCAGCAGCTTCGGAGGGAGTGGAGGTGAGCAGTTCTTC; CDR3 protein: CASSFGGSGGEQFF
clone size: NA; D gene: TRBD1; V gene: TRBV7-8; J gene: TRBJ1-1; CDR3 DNA: TGTGCCAGCAGTCTAGACAGGGGGCCGGCTTTCTTT; CDR3 protein: CASSLDRGPAFF